One and the same sample provided the 17 T cell receptor beta chains below, sequenced in a study of tumor and adjacent non-tumor tissue in lung cancer. The template was RNA from unsorted bulk tissue. The library came from three nested PCR rounds adapted from ARM-PCR protocols. TCRdb re-called the multiplex PCR reads through MiXCR, storing one row per CDR3 protein. The sample yields fewer than 150,000 distinct CDR3 sequences, around 60% seen once. Sequencing was carried out using lung tumor tissue. The receptors were gathered from a man between 60 and 75 years old with small cell lung cancer.

This chain joins TRBV6-2 or TRBV6-3 and TRBJ2-3; D ambiguous. Trimming removed 11 bases at V and 7 bases at J, with 13 bases between. Germline V gives CDR1 MNHEY, CDR2 SVGEGT. The CDR3 runs 11 residues. Written as DNA, the CDR3 is TGTGCCGGCGGCTTCTTAAATACGCAGTATTTT. It yields the protein CAGGFLNTQYF.

As to this clonotype: The CDR3 end shows no conserved phenylalanine or tryptophan, and so a read error is likely. It is unclear where the CDR3 begins or ends on the DNA, so no DNA is shown, and the CDR3 is as TCRdb lists it. V is TRBV20-1 and J is TRBJ2-7; the D call of TRBD2 is as the table states it, not checked on the DNA. The CDR3 has 14 amino acids, counting both end residues. CDR1 is DFQATT and CDR2 is SNEGSKA in the germline V gene (reference sequence). This chain's CDR3 is CSAKTSGNSYEQNI.

Worth noting for this clonotype: One base away lies a much larger clone, so this may be a sequencing read error. The chain uses TRBV5-6 and TRBJ1-2; TRBD1 matches at 9 bases. CDR3 length: 16 residues. Germline V gene sequence: CDR1 SGHDT, CDR2 YYEEEE. The CDR3 nucleotides are TGTGCCAACAGCTACCGGGGGACAGGGATTAACTATGGCTACACCTTC. Translation gives CANSYRGTGINYGYTF.

This clonotype has a count of ten or more. J is TRBJ1-2 and V is TRBV11-2; TRBD1 matches 7 bases. Trimming cost V 5 bases and J 4 bases; bases outside gene matches: 7. Germline V gene data show CDR1 as SGHAT and CDR2 as FQNNGV. This CDR3 comprises 14 residues. The CDR3 spells CASSRTGVAYGYTF. The CDR3 DNA is TGTGCCAGCAGCCGTACAGGGGTGGCCTATGGCTACACCTTC.

With regard to this clonotype: One end of the junction does not line up with germline, which may come from a read error. Written as DNA, the CDR3 is TGCACCAGCAGCCCCCGTTTGGGTACGAACACCGGGGAGCTGTTTTTT. This gives the protein CTSSPRLGTNTGELFF. The V and J genes are TRBV4-1 and TRBJ2-2; D gene uncertain. The CDR3 has 16 amino acids. The V gene's germline CDR1 is MGHRA and CDR2 YSYEKL.

Note on this clonotype: A single base separates this from a much larger clone, so it may be a read error. The CDR3 nucleotides are TGTGCCAGCAGTTGCGGCAGAAGGGAGCTGTTTTTT. It specifies CASSCGRRELFF. The chain is built from TRBV6-2 or TRBV6-3 and TRBJ1-4; D uncertain. Near its end, the DNA agrees better with TRBJ2-2, so the J call may be wrong. The length of the CDR3 is 12 residues. Germline V gives CDR1 MNHEY, CDR2 SVGEGT.

This clonotype was counted between two and nine times. The chain links TRBV24-1 to TRBJ2-3; 8 positions match TRBD2. The V gene's germline CDR1 is KGHDR and CDR2 SFDVKD. The J segment lost 2 bases and the V segment lost 5 bases, leaving 2 bases of the junction unmatched. The CDR3 totals 14 residues. CDR3 bases: TGTGCCACCAGTGTTAGCGGGGCCACAGATACGCAGTATTTT. This gives the protein CATSVSGATDTQYF.

A word on this clonotype: The junction departs from germline at one end; a sequencing error may be responsible. The chain recombines TRBV4-2 with TRBJ1-1; no definite D call. This CDR3 is built from 13 residues. Germline V gives CDR1 LGHNA, CDR2 YNFKEQ. The CDR3 reads CARSQDPGRQAFF. CDR3 bases: TGTGCCAGGAGCCAAGATCCGGGCAGGCAAGCATTCTTT.

V is TRBV7-9 and J is TRBJ1-1; possibly TRBD1 for D (5 bases). The germline V gene encodes CDR1 SEHNR and CDR2 FQNEAQ (reference sequence). CDR3 length: 14 residues. The V end lost 2 bases, the J end lost 1 base, and 8 bases lay between the germline ends. CDR3 amino acids: CASSLLGGNTEAFF. Here the CDR3 DNA reads TGTGCCAGCAGCTTACTCGGGGGGAACACTGAAGCTTTCTTT.

On this clonotype itself: A single base separates this from a much larger clone, so it may be a read error. The J gene is TRBJ2-2, the V gene TRBV29-1; 10 bases match TRBD1. The CDR3 is 15 residues long. Germline CDR1 is SQVTM and CDR2 is ANQGSEA. CDR3 nucleotides: TGCAGCGTTGGGGGAGGGACAGGGGCCACCGGGGATCTGTTTTTT. Protein: CSVGGGTGATGDLFF.

The chain couples TRBV20-1 to TRBJ2-7; D uncertain. Per germline, CDR1 DFQATT and CDR2 SNEGSKA (reference sequence). The CDR3 is 12 residues long. The V end lost 6 bases, the J end lost 1 base, and 10 bases lay between the germline ends. This chain's CDR3 is CSANGPSYEQYF. The CDR3 nucleotides are TGCAGTGCCAATGGACCATCCTACGAGCAGTACTTC.

This clonotype showed up many times. The V call is TRBV30, the J call TRBJ2-7; 8 bases map to TRBD2. This CDR3 has 14 residues. J lost 0 bases, V lost 3 bases, and 4 bases had no gene match. CDR1 and CDR2 (germline): GTSNPN, SVGIG (reference sequence). In DNA, the CDR3 is TGTGCCTGGAGCCGGGGGGGGAGCTCCTACGAGCAGTACTTC. It is translated as CAWSRGGSSYEQYF.

V gene TRBV29-1 combines with J gene TRBJ2-5; 8 positions agree with TRBD1. Trimming at V came to 7 bases and at J to 9 bases, leaving 13 bases not matched to a gene. This CDR3 is built from 13 residues. Germline loops: CDR1 SQVTM, CDR2 ANQGSEA. Here the CDR3 reads CSGRRGLSSSQYF. DNA for the CDR3: TGCAGCGGCCGCAGGGGGCTTTCGTCATCCCAGTACTTC.

In regard to this clonotype: An end of the junction differs from the germline gene, which may be a read error. The chain links TRBV11-2 to TRBJ2-1; tentative D call: TRBD2 (5 bases). Germline lookup yields CDR1 SGHAT and CDR2 FQNNGV. The CDR3 runs 13 residues. CDR3 amino acids: CAGSLCWENEQFF. The CDR3 bases are TGTGCCGGCAGCTTATGTTGGGAGAATGAGCAGTTCTTC.

On this clonotype itself: Just one base apart from a much larger clone, this may be a read error. This chain joins TRBV6-6 and TRBJ2-5, with TRBD1 identical over 11 bases. V was pared by 6 bases and J by 7 bases, with 7 bases of the junction left unmatched. Germline CDR1 MNHNY, CDR2 SVGAGI (reference sequence). CDR3 size: 14 residues. CDR3 residues: CASSRGTGGGTQYF. The CDR3 region has the DNA TGTGCCAGCAGCCGTGGGACAGGGGGAGGGACCCAGTACTTC.

Notes on this clonotype: One junction end does not reproduce the germline sequence, and a read error may be involved. This chain connects TRBV11-3 to TRBJ1-3, with D possibly being TRBD1 (6 bases). The CDR3 consists of 15 residues. The germline V gene encodes CDR1 SGHNT and CDR2 YENEEA. This CDR3 is CTSSFLTGPGDIIYF. The CDR3 DNA follows: TGTACCAGCAGCTTCCTAACAGGGCCGGGAGACATCATATATTTT.

Details on this clonotype: A read error is likely, as this CDR3 ends without the conserved phenylalanine or tryptophan. This chain uses TRBV6-1 with TRBJ1-2; tentative D call: TRBD1 (5 bases). CDR1 and CDR2 (germline): MNHNS, SASEGT. The V gene lost 3 bases and the J gene lost 7 bases, with 12 bases spanning the gap. CDR3 length: 13 residues. Here the CDR3 DNA reads TGTGCCAGCAGTGAGCTTTGGGGGACTGGCTACACCCTC. Protein: CASSELWGTGYTL.